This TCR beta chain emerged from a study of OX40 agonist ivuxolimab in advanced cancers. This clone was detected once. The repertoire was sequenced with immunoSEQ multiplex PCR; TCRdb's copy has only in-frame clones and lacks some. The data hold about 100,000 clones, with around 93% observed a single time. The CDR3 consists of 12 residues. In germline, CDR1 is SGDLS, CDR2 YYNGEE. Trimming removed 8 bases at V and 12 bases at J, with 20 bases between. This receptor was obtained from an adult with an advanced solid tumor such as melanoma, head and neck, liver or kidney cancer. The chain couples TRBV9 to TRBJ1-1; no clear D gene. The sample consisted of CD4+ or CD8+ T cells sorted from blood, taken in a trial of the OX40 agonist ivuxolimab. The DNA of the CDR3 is TGTGCCAGAAGCAGTGATGTGCCCCGGCCTTTCTTT. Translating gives CARSSDVPRPFF.